One sample yielded the 26 T cell receptor beta chains listed below, sequenced in a study of PD-L1 blockade in urothelial cancer. Produced via immunoSEQ multiplex PCR; TCRdb's table is partial and in-frame only. The sample contains 30,000 or so clones, 80% to 90% of which appear only once. Described time point: peripheral blood 6 weeks after treatment start. This specimen consisted of PBMCs, obtained around atezolizumab (anti-PD-L1) treatment. These receptors all come from an elderly man with urothelial cancer.

This clone showed up just once. The J gene is TRBJ1-5, the V gene TRBV5-8; weak D call: TRBD1 (5 bases). CDR1 is SGHTS and CDR2 is YDEGEE in the germline V gene. The CDR3 is made up of 17 amino acids. The V gene lost 5 bases and the J gene lost 3 bases, with 21 bases spanning the gap. CDR3 in amino acids: CASRSTAPIGDNQPQHF. The CDR3, as DNA: TGTGCCAGCAGATCGACAGCCCCGATCGGTGACAATCAGCCCCAGCATTTT.

The CDR3 sequence: CASSLDGATDTQYF. Here the CDR3 DNA reads TGTGCCAGCAGCTTAGACGGAGCAACAGATACGCAGTATTTT. J is TRBJ2-3 and V is TRBV7-2; the D is unclear. Germline lookup yields CDR1 SGHTA and CDR2 FQGNSA. The CDR3 is made up of 14 amino acids. Deletions cut 1 base from V and 3 bases from J, with 8 bases between. Together with reference TRBV7-2 and TRBJ2-3, the CDR3 gives the full variable domain: GAGVSQSPSNKVTEKGKDVELRCDPISGHTALYWYRQSLGQGLEFLIYFQGNSAPDKSGLPSDRFSAERTGGSVSTLTIQRTQQEDSAVYLCASSLDGATDTQYFGPGTRLTVL.

The rearrangement joins TRBV5-4 to TRBJ2-2; perhaps TRBD1 as D (6 bases). Deletions cut 6 bases from V and 5 bases from J, with 14 bases between. This CDR3 region has 14 residues. CDR1 SGHNT and CDR2 YYREEE come from the germline V gene (reference sequence). CDR3 region: CASTKDTGTGELFF. The CDR3, as DNA: TGTGCCAGCACCAAGGACACAGGGACCGGGGAGCTGTTTTTT.

This clone has only one observation. The rearrangement joins TRBV15 to TRBJ2-3; 8 nucleotides align to TRBD2. Germline CDR1 and CDR2: LNHNV and YYDKDF (reference sequence). This CDR3 spans 17 amino acids. The V and J ends lost 2 bases and 3 bases, in that order; junction bases with no gene match: 10. CDR3: CATSRSRGSGRTDTQYF. CDR3 nucleotides: TGTGCCACCAGCAGATCACGCGGGAGCGGGAGAACAGATACGCAGTATTTT. The full variable domain, completed using reference TRBV15 and TRBJ2-3, is DAMVIQNPRYQVTQFGKPVTLSCSQTLNHNVMYWYQQKSSQAPKLLFHYYDKDFNNEADTPDNFQSRRPNTSFCFLDIRSPGLGDTAMYLCATSRSRGSGRTDTQYFGPGTRLTVL.

The chain is built from TRBV5-4 and TRBJ2-1; the match to TRBD2 covers 8 bases. V shed 2 bases and J 1 base; nucleotides not matched to a gene: 11. Germline values: CDR1 SGHNT, CDR2 YYREEE (reference sequence). This CDR3 is 18 amino acids long. CDR3 residues: CASSFGGAGETSYNEQFF. CDR3 in DNA: TGTGCCAGCAGCTTTGGTGGAGCGGGAGAAACGTCCTACAATGAGCAGTTCTTC.

CDR3 coding DNA: TGCAGCGCCCGCCAAGCGGGAGGTCCAGGGGAGCTGTTTTTT. Encoded protein: CSARQAGGPGELFF. The chain is built from TRBV29-1 and TRBJ2-2; TRBD2 agrees at 9 bases. In germline, CDR1 is SQVTM, CDR2 ANQGSEA. The CDR3 sequence is 14 residues long. V lost 7 bases, J lost 8 bases, and 11 bases stayed unmatched.

This chain joins TRBV30 and TRBJ2-4, with 7 bases that match TRBD2. V shed 0 bases and J 5 bases; nucleotides not matched to a gene: 4. CDR3 size: 14 residues. CDR1 and CDR2 from the germline V gene are GTSNPN and SVGIG (reference sequence). CDR3 bases: TGTGCCTGGAGTGTAGTAGCGGGTCAAAACATTCAGTACTTC. Amino acid sequence: CAWSVVAGQNIQYF.

The rearrangement joins TRBV30 to TRBJ2-7; tentative D call: TRBD1 (5 bases). Per germline, CDR1 GTSNPN and CDR2 SVGIG (reference sequence). The CDR3 loop spans 12 amino acids. Trimming stripped 1 base from V and 3 bases from J, with 7 bases between. CDR3 in amino acids: CAWSDRGYEQYF. DNA for the CDR3: TGTGCCTGGAGTGATAGGGGCTACGAGCAGTACTTC. The variable domain in full, completed from reference TRBV30 and TRBJ2-7, reads SQTIHQWPATLVQPVGSPLSLECTVEGTSNPNLYWYRQAAGRGLQLLFYSVGIGQISSEVPQNLSASRPQDRQFILSSKKLLLSDSGFYLCAWSDRGYEQYFGPGTRLTVT.

This chain links TRBV19 with TRBJ2-1; D is perhaps TRBD1 (5 bases). The CDR3 runs to 16 residues. The V gene lost 3 bases and the J gene lost 0 bases, with 12 bases spanning the gap. Germline lookup yields CDR1 LNHDA and CDR2 SQIVND (reference sequence). CDR3 DNA sequence: TGTGCCAGTAGTATTGAAACAGGAAGCTCCTACAATGAGCAGTTCTTC. It translates to CASSIETGSSYNEQFF. The full variable domain, rest sourced from reference TRBV19 and TRBJ2-1, is DGGITQSPKYLFRKEGQNVTLSCEQNLNHDAMYWYRQDPGQGLRLIYYSQIVNDFQKGDIAEGYSVSREKKESFPLTVTSAQKNPTAFYLCASSIETGSSYNEQFFGPGTRLTVL.

The chain is built from TRBV6-5 and TRBJ2-3; 9 bases agree with TRBD2. This CDR3 region has 16 residues. J was trimmed by 4 bases and V by 2 bases; bases with no gene match: 7. Germline V gene lookup returns CDR1 MNHEY and CDR2 SVGAGI. Here the CDR3 DNA reads TGTGCCAGCAGTTACGATGGTAGCGGGAGCTCAGATACGCAGTATTTT. Translating gives CASSYDGSGSSDTQYF.

The V and J genes are TRBV7-9 and TRBJ1-1; D call uncertain. Germline CDR1 reads SEHNR; CDR2 reads FQNEAQ (reference sequence). V was cut by 1 base and J by 7 bases, with 10 bases left in between. This CDR3 has 13 residues. The CDR3: CASSLEAGYEAFF. The CDR3, as DNA: TGTGCCAGCAGCTTAGAGGCGGGGTATGAAGCTTTCTTT.

The genes are TRBV4-2 and TRBJ2-7; the D gene is possibly TRBD2 (5 bases). Germline loops: CDR1 LGHNA, CDR2 YNFKEQ. The CDR3 spans 13 residues. Trimming removed 0 bases at V and 5 bases at J, with 8 bases between. CDR3 nucleotides: TGTGCCAGCAGCCAAGAAAGGGAGCACGAGCAGTACTTC. It is translated as CASSQEREHEQYF.

The CDR3: CASSVLAGGGELFF. CDR3 nucleotides: TGTGCCAGCAGCGTACTAGCGGGAGGGGGGGAGCTGTTTTTT. This chain uses TRBV9 with TRBJ2-2; TRBD2 matches 12 bases. CDR1 and CDR2 from the germline V gene are SGDLS and YYNGEE. The ends lost 1 base at V and 8 bases at J; junction bases unmatched: 0. This CDR3 comprises 14 residues.

The chain carries TRBV15 and TRBJ2-5; TRBD2 matches 10 bases. Per germline, CDR1 LNHNV and CDR2 YYDKDF (reference sequence). V lost 0 bases, J lost 5 bases, and 6 bases stayed unmatched. This CDR3 has 16 amino acids. The CDR3 sequence: CATSRDTLAGEETQYF. The DNA of the CDR3 is TGTGCCACCAGCAGAGATACCCTAGCGGGAGAGGAGACCCAGTACTTC. The whole variable domain, filled in from reference TRBV15 and TRBJ2-5, reads DAMVIQNPRYQVTQFGKPVTLSCSQTLNHNVMYWYQQKSSQAPKLLFHYYDKDFNNEADTPDNFQSRRPNTSFCFLDIRSPGLGDTAMYLCATSRDTLAGEETQYFGPGTRLLVL.

The chain employs TRBV6-1 and TRBJ2-1; a weak D match, TRBD2 (6 bases). Per the germline V gene, CDR1 is MNHNS and CDR2 is SASEGT. Trimming removed 6 bases from V and 3 bases from J, with 15 bases in between. This CDR3 has 15 amino acids. The CDR3 sequence: CASSLGVAVYNEQFF. DNA of the CDR3: TGTGCCAGCAGCCTTGGAGTAGCGGTCTACAATGAGCAGTTCTTC.

The V gene is TRBV2, the J gene TRBJ2-1, with D maybe TRBD1 (5 bases). CDR3 length equals 15 residues. Trimming shortened V by 3 bases and J by 4 bases, and 13 bases separated the two germline ends. Germline CDR1 is SNHLY and CDR2 is FYNNEI. CDR3 bases: TGTGCCAGCAGTGAGTCAGGGTCGTTGTACAATGAGCAGTTCTTC. Its translation: CASSESGSLYNEQFF.

This rearrangement joins TRBV2 to TRBJ2-2, with TRBD1 matching over 8 bases. The trim removed 5 bases at V and 7 bases at J, leaving 3 bases unmatched. This CDR3 comprises 13 residues. Germline CDR1 is SNHLY and CDR2 is FYNNEI. The CDR3 is CASSRTGSGELFF. CDR3 nucleotide sequence: TGTGCCAGCAGTCGGACAGGGAGCGGGGAGCTGTTTTTT. The variable domain in full, with the rest retrieved from reference TRBV2 and TRBJ2-2, is EPEVTQTPSHQVTQMGQEVILRCVPISNHLYFYWYRQILGQKVEFLVSFYNNEISEKSEIFDDQFSVERPDGSNFTLKIRSTKLEDSAMYFCASSRTGSGELFFGEGSRLTVL.

The rearrangement links TRBV7-9 to TRBJ2-7, with D perhaps TRBD2 (6 bases). The CDR3 is 13 residues long. Germline V gene data show CDR1 as SEHNR and CDR2 as FQNEAQ (reference sequence). V lost 5 bases, J lost 3 bases, and 11 bases lay in between. CDR3 region: CASSPGGGYEQYF. The CDR3 nucleotides read TGTGCCAGCAGCCCCGGGGGTGGCTACGAGCAGTACTTC.

The J gene is TRBJ2-3, the V gene TRBV4-1, with D tentatively TRBD1 (6 bases). Trimming left V 1 base short and J 4 bases short, with 15 bases between. Germline V CDR1 and CDR2: MGHRA, YSYEKL. This CDR3 is built from 16 residues. The CDR3 sequence is CASSQVGVRGSDTQYF. Here the CDR3 DNA reads TGCGCCAGCAGCCAAGTGGGGGTCAGGGGATCAGATACGCAGTATTTT.

The rearrangement joins TRBV30 to TRBJ1-2; D remains unclear. In germline, CDR1 is GTSNPN, CDR2 SVGIG (reference sequence). Deletions cut 0 bases from V and 2 bases from J, with 10 bases between. CDR3 length equals 14 residues. In DNA form, the CDR3 reads TGTGCCTGGAGTGTGTTGAGGCAGAACTATGGCTACACCTTC. This sequence encodes CAWSVLRQNYGYTF.

The chain couples TRBV5-1 to TRBJ2-2, with TRBD2 identical over 7 bases. Looked up from germline, CDR1 is SGHRS and CDR2 is YFSETQ. This CDR3 has 16 amino acids. With 0 bases clipped from V and 4 bases from J, the junction kept 6 bases outside the gene matches. The chain's CDR3 is CASSLGGSSGTGELFF. The CDR3 DNA sequence: TGCGCCAGCAGCTTGGGGGGTTCTAGCGGCACCGGGGAGCTGTTTTTT.

The chain carries TRBV9 and TRBJ2-3; 10 nucleotides line up with TRBD2. The CDR3 extends over 17 amino acids. V lost 0 bases and J lost 3; bases outside the gene matches: 7. Germline CDR1 and CDR2: SGDLS and YYNGEE. The DNA for the CDR3 is TGTGCCAGCAGCGTAGGGACTAGCGGTAGGGGAACAGATACGCAGTATTTT. This translates into CASSVGTSGRGTDTQYF.

This chain connects TRBV18 to TRBJ1-4, with 12 bases that match TRBD1. The germline V gene has CDR1 KGHSH and CDR2 LQKENI. V gave up 6 bases and J gave up 4 bases; unmatched junction bases: 12. CDR3 size: 18 residues. The DNA for the CDR3 is TGTGCCAGCTCCCTCAAACGGGACAGGGGGCTTGGTAATGAAAAACTGTTTTTT. It specifies CASSLKRDRGLGNEKLFF.

The rearrangement links TRBV10-1 to TRBJ2-7; 9 nucleotides match TRBD2. J lost 6 bases, V lost 5 bases, and 14 bases had no gene match. The CDR3 consists of 16 residues. Looked up from germline, CDR1 is WNHNN and CDR2 is SYGVQD (reference sequence). CDR3 in amino acids: CASSPIAGASTREQYF. Written as DNA, the CDR3 is TGCGCCAGCAGTCCCATAGCGGGAGCCTCGACCCGCGAGCAGTACTTC.

CDR3 in amino acids: CASSQDHRQVLPNTGELFF. The CDR3 region has the DNA TGCGCCAGCAGCCAGGACCATCGACAGGTTCTGCCGAACACCGGGGAGCTGTTTTTT. The chain couples TRBV4-1 to TRBJ2-2; a possible D gene is TRBD1 (6 bases). The CDR3 totals 19 residues. Trimming stripped 3 bases from V and 0 bases from J, with 20 bases between. CDR1 is MGHRA, CDR2 YSYEKL, per germline.

This chain connects TRBV11-3 to TRBJ2-2; 13 nucleotides line up with TRBD2. The CDR3 runs 18 residues. V gave up 8 bases and J gave up 3 bases; unmatched junction bases: 12. Germline V gene sequence: CDR1 SGHNT, CDR2 YENEEA. Here the CDR3 DNA reads TGTGCCAGCCGGCGGACTAGCGGGAGTAGTCTGTACACCGGGGAGCTGTTTTTT. It translates to CASRRTSGSSLYTGELFF.